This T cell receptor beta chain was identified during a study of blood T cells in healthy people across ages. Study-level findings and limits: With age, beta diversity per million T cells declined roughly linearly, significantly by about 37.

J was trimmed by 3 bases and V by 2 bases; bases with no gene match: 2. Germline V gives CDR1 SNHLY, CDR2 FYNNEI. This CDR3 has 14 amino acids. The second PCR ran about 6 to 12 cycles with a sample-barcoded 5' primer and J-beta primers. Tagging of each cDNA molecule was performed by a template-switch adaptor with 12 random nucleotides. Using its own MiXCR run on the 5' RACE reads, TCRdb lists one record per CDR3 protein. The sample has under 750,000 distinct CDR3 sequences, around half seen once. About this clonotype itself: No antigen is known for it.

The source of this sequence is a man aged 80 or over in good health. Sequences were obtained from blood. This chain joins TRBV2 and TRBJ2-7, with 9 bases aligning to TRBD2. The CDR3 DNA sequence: TGTGCCAGCAGTGAAATGCGGGAGGGCTACGAGCAGTACTTC. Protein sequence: CASSEMREGYEQYF.